The 13 T cell receptor beta chains presented below share a single source sample, sequenced in a study of cytomegalovirus exposure and HLA in healthy donors. TCRdb's copy holds only in-frame clones and misses some; the assay was immunoSEQ multiplex PCR. In the table there are over 200,000 clones, 90% of which are singletons. Sequenced sample: PBMCs. The receptors derive from a woman younger than 35 in good health and CMV-seronegative.

This chain uses TRBV6-1 with TRBJ2-3; D is unclear. This CDR3 spans 14 amino acids. Trimming pared 2 bases from V and 4 bases from J, leaving 10 bases between. CDR1 is MNHNS and CDR2 is SASEGT in the germline V gene. CDR3 sequence (DNA): TGTGCCAGCAGTGAATCGAGTAGCCCAGATACGCAGTATTTT. Protein product: CASSESSSPDTQYF.

V gene TRBV6-1 combines with J gene TRBJ2-3; 7 positions agree with TRBD2. Losses at the gene ends were 4 bases for V and 0 bases for J; bases not matched to a gene: 4. The CDR3 has 15 residues. From germline, CDR1 is MNHNS and CDR2 SASEGT. In DNA, the CDR3 is TGTGCCAGCAGTGGGCTAGCGGTAAGCACAGATACGCAGTATTTT. It specifies CASSGLAVSTDTQYF.

The chain is built from TRBV6-5 and TRBJ2-3, with 9 positions matching TRBD1. Trimming at V came to 2 bases and at J to 4 bases, leaving 4 bases not matched to a gene. CDR3 length equals 15 residues. CDR1 is MNHEY, CDR2 SVGAGI, per germline. CDR3 sequence (DNA): TGTGCCAGCAGTTACGGTACAGGGGGCGCAGATACGCAGTATTTT. Protein sequence: CASSYGTGGADTQYF.

The chain has TRBV6-6 and TRBJ2-7; 8 bases fit TRBD1. CDR3 size: 16 residues. From germline, CDR1 is MNHNY and CDR2 SVGAGI (reference sequence). Trimming at V came to 6 bases and at J to 3 bases, leaving 13 bases not matched to a gene. The DNA of the CDR3 is TGTGCCAGCAGCCTGGTGGGGACAGGATCCAACTACGAGCAGTACGTC. Amino acids: CASSLVGTGSNYEQYV.

The chain employs TRBV4-1 and TRBJ2-5; perhaps TRBD1 as D (5 bases). Trimming pared 4 bases from V and 2 bases from J, leaving 11 bases between. This CDR3 has 14 residues. Germline CDR1 MGHRA, CDR2 YSYEKL. CDR3 protein: CASSPRTPQETQYF. CDR3 in DNA: TGCGCCAGCAGCCCGAGGACACCGCAAGAGACCCAGTACTTC.

The V gene is TRBV2, the J gene TRBJ2-2; TRBD1 matches at 8 bases. Germline CDR1 is SNHLY and CDR2 is FYNNEI. Losses at the gene ends were 5 bases for V and 3 bases for J; bases not matched to a gene: 5. The CDR3 is made up of 15 amino acids. CDR3 DNA sequence: TGTGCCAGCAGTTTCAGGACAGGGTACACCGGGGAGCTGTTTTTT. It yields the protein CASSFRTGYTGELFF.

This chain joins TRBV27 and TRBJ2-7, with 8 bases fitting TRBD1. V dropped 6 bases and J dropped 1; count of bases not matched to a gene: 8. The length of the CDR3 is 15 residues. Germline V gives CDR1 MNHEY, CDR2 SMNVEV (reference sequence). For the CDR3, the DNA is TGTGCCAGCAGGCAGGGGGCCTCCCTTTCCTACGAGCAGTACGTC. Translating it yields CASRQGASLSYEQYV.

This rearrangement joins TRBV19 to TRBJ2-7; D gene unclear. CDR3 size: 14 residues. Deletions cut 3 bases from V and 3 bases from J, with 12 bases between. CDR1 LNHDA and CDR2 SQIVND come from the germline V gene (reference sequence). CDR3 loop: CASSISGSHYEQYV. The CDR3 DNA sequence: TGTGCCAGTAGTATCTCCGGGTCCCACTACGAGCAGTACGTC.

The rearrangement joins TRBV6-1 to TRBJ1-5; D uncertain. CDR1 and CDR2 (germline): MNHNS, SASEGT. CDR3 length: 12 residues. The germline V and J ends were trimmed by 1 base and 11 bases, with 9 bases remaining between them. CDR3 in DNA: TGTGCCAGCAGTGAAGGGCGGGTAGCCCAGCATTTT. Encoded protein: CASSEGRVAQHF.

V usage is TRBV30 and J usage is TRBJ1-6; possibly TRBD1 for D (5 bases). Trimming removed 1 base at V and 9 bases at J, with 10 bases between. The V gene's germline CDR1 is GTSNPN and CDR2 SVGIG (reference sequence). The CDR3 length is 13 residues. CDR3 sequence (DNA): TGTGCCTGGAGTGAAGGGGATATTTCACCCCTCCACTTT. It yields the protein CAWSEGDISPLHF.

V and J are TRBV5-8 and TRBJ2-7; no reliable D call. Trimming took off 2 bases at V and 2 bases at J, with 11 bases between the two ends. CDR1 SGHTS and CDR2 YDEGEE come from the germline V gene. The CDR3 length is 14 residues. The CDR3 is CASSFHTVTYEQYF. CDR3 in DNA: TGTGCCAGCAGCTTCCATACAGTAACCTACGAGCAGTACTTC.

The chain couples TRBV7-2 to TRBJ2-5; 10 bases match TRBD2. CDR3 length equals 16 residues. The V gene's germline CDR1 is SGHTA and CDR2 FQGNSA. The V and J ends lost 1 base and 2 bases, in that order; junction bases with no gene match: 4. CDR3: CASSLGTAGGQETQYF. CDR3 nucleotide sequence: TGTGCCAGCAGCTTAGGTACAGCGGGGGGGCAAGAGACCCAGTACTTC.

The V and J genes are TRBV6-5 and TRBJ1-5; TRBD1 matches 8 bases. The CDR3 is 15 amino acids. J gave up 5 bases and V 5 bases, and 8 bases lay outside the gene matches. Per the germline V gene, CDR1 is MNHEY and CDR2 is SVGAGI. As DNA, the CDR3 is TGTGCCAGCAGTCGAAACAGGGGGAAGGATCAGCCCCAGCATTTT. It is translated as CASSRNRGKDQPQHF.